This T cell receptor beta chain was found in a study of early T cells in non-severe SARS-CoV-2 infection. TCRdb re-analysed the 5' RACE reads in MiXCR, keeping a single row per CDR3 protein. The sample records about 69,000 distinct CDR3 sequences, roughly 4.9% being singletons. CDR3 size: 12 residues. Germline V gene data show CDR1 as MNHEY and CDR2 as SVGEGT. Trimming removed 4 bases from V and 6 bases from J, with 10 bases in between. The sample consisted of whole blood, taken at baseline. V usage is TRBV6-2 or TRBV6-3 and J usage is TRBJ2-7; maybe TRBD1 (5 bases). The sequence was obtained from an adult who was a healthcare worker with PCR-confirmed SARS-CoV-2 infection or an uninfected control (not recorded which). The donor label of this sample is uncertain. CDR3 coding DNA: TGTGCCAGCAGTTCCCAGGGAAGCGAGCAGTACTTC. It codes for CASSSQGSEQYF.